Below, 9 T cell receptor beta chains from the same sample are listed, as sequenced in a study of OX40 agonist ivuxolimab in advanced cancers. Profiled with immunoSEQ multiplex PCR; TCRdb holds only in-frame clones, not every one. The table records 69,000 or so clones, 65% to 90% of them present only once. The specimen comprised CD4+ or CD8+ T cells sorted from blood, sampled in a trial of the OX40 agonist ivuxolimab. The receptors come from an adult with an advanced solid tumor such as melanoma, head and neck, liver or kidney cancer.

The chain employs TRBV28 and TRBJ2-5; TRBD2 might be the D (6 bases). This CDR3 contains 13 residues. Germline V gene lookup returns CDR1 MDHEN and CDR2 SYDVKM. V gave up 7 bases and J gave up 1 base, with 10 bases separating them. The CDR3 region is CASMGLLQETQYF. The CDR3 nucleotides read TGTGCCAGCATGGGACTCCTCCAAGAGACCCAGTACTTC. Full variable domain (outside the CDR3, taken from reference TRBV28 and TRBJ2-5): DVKVTQSSRYLVKRTGEKVFLECVQDMDHENMFWYRQDPGLGLRLIYFSYDVKMKEKGDIPEGYSVSREKKERFSLILESASTNQTSMYLCASMGLLQETQYFGPGTRLLVL.

This clone was counted a single time. This chain joins TRBV2 and TRBJ2-3; the D call may be TRBD1 or TRBD2 (5 bases each). CDR1 and CDR2 (germline): SNHLY, FYNNEI. CDR3 length: 14 residues. V was pared by 8 bases and J by 2 bases, with 14 bases between. Here the CDR3 reads CASGGPRNTDTQYF. In DNA, the CDR3 is TGTGCCAGCGGGGGTCCCCGGAACACAGATACGCAGTATTTT.

This clone was observed a single time. This rearrangement joins TRBV4-2 to TRBJ1-3; the match to TRBD1 covers 9 bases. This CDR3 contains 15 residues. Germline values: CDR1 LGHNA, CDR2 YNFKEQ. Trimming cost V 4 bases and J 3 bases; bases outside gene matches: 4. DNA of the CDR3: TGTGCCAGCAGCCTGACAGGGGGAGGTGGAAACACCATATATTTT. Translating gives CASSLTGGGGNTIYF.

The rearrangement uses TRBV5-4 and TRBJ2-2, with 7 bases lining up with TRBD1. The J segment lost 0 bases and the V segment lost 3 bases, leaving 5 bases of the junction unmatched. The CDR3 covers 16 residues. Germline loops: CDR1 SGHNT, CDR2 YYREEE (reference sequence). CDR3 amino acids: CASSSRTGANTGELFF. The CDR3, as DNA: TGTGCCAGCAGCTCCCGGACAGGTGCGAACACCGGGGAGCTGTTTTTT.

V usage is TRBV5-4 and J usage is TRBJ2-2; 8 bases map to TRBD2. Germline CDR1 and CDR2: SGHNT and YYREEE (reference sequence). There are 16 residues in the CDR3. The junction had 13 bases not matched to a gene; V was cut back by 10 bases and J by 2 bases. The CDR3 is CAAGTGGPSNTGELFF. The CDR3 DNA is TGTGCCGCGGGGACGGGAGGGCCCTCAAACACCGGGGAGCTGTTTTTT.

J is TRBJ2-7 and V is TRBV11-3; TRBD2 agrees at 9 bases. The CDR3 has 15 amino acids. The trim removed 5 bases at V and 3 bases at J, leaving 8 bases unmatched. Germline values: CDR1 SGHNT, CDR2 YENEEA. The CDR3: CASSPGLAKNYEQYF. For the CDR3, the DNA is TGTGCCAGCAGCCCTGGACTAGCGAAAAACTACGAGCAGTACTTC.

The genes are TRBV7-3 and TRBJ2-1; either TRBD1 or TRBD2 may supply D (5 bases each). V was clipped by 1 base and J by 0 bases, with 13 bases between them. The germline V gene has CDR1 SGHTA and CDR2 FQGTGA. CDR3 size: 17 residues. CDR3 sequence reads: CASSLIGTPSSYNEQFF. CDR3 nucleotide sequence: TGTGCCAGCAGCTTAATAGGGACCCCGAGCTCCTACAATGAGCAGTTCTTC.

This sequence joins TRBV7-2 and TRBJ1-6; 9 bases are shared with TRBD1. The CDR3 totals 15 residues. J gave up 10 bases and V 5 bases, and 9 bases lay outside the gene matches. Per the germline V gene, CDR1 is SGHTA and CDR2 is FQGNSA. The CDR3: CASSRGGTGKSPLHF. The CDR3 nucleotides are TGTGCCAGCAGCCGAGGGGGGACAGGGAAATCACCCCTCCACTTT.

The chain couples TRBV27 to TRBJ1-5, with D possibly being TRBD1 (5 bases). With 4 bases removed from V and 7 bases from J, the gap between germline ends came to 14 bases. Germline assignment: CDR1 MNHEY and CDR2 SMNVEV (reference sequence). The CDR3 contains 14 residues. CDR3 region: CASSSISGDQPQHF. The CDR3 DNA reads TGTGCCAGCAGTTCCATTTCTGGGGACCAGCCCCAGCATTTT.